This T cell receptor beta chain was recovered during a study of blood T cells in healthy people across ages. This CDR3 comprises 16 residues. The germline gives CDR1 SQVTM, CDR2 ANQGSEA. Trimming removed 0 bases at V and 7 bases at J, with 22 bases between. The use of a sample-barcoded 5' primer and a J-beta primer mix characterized a second PCR of about 7 to 12 cycles. TCRdb re-called the 5' RACE reads with MiXCR, one entry per CDR3 protein. This table has 730,000 or so distinct CDR3 sequences, around two fifths appearing once. The TCR was taken from a man older than 75 in good health. V gene TRBV29-1 combines with J gene TRBJ2-7; D is perhaps TRBD2 (5 bases). The sequenced sample was blood. The CDR3 bases are TGCAGCGTTGAAGATCCTGTTGGACTGGGGTACAATGAGCAGTACTTC. It specifies CSVEDPVGLGYNEQYF.